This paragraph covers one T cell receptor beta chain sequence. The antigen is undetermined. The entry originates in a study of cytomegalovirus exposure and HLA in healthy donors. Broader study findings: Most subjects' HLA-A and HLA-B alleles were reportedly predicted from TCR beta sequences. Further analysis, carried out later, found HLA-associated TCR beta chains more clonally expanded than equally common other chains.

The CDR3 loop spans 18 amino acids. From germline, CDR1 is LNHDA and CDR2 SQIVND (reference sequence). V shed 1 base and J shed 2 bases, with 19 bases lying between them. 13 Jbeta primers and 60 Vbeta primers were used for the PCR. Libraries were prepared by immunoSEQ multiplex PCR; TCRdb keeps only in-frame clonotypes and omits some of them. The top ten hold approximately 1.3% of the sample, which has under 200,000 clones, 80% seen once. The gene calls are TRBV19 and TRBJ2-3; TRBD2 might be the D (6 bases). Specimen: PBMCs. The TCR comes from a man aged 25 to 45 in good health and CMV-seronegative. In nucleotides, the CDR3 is TGTGCCAGTAGTATAGGGGCTGGGAGGCAGTCTAACACAGATACGCAGTATTTT. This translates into CASSIGAGRQSNTDTQYF.